The clone carrying this TCR beta chain was recorded a few times. What it binds is not known. The method was immunoSEQ multiplex PCR; TCRdb's version includes in-frame clones alone and lacks a portion of them. Of roughly 130,000 clones in the sample, about nine tenths were seen once. This CDR3 spans 12 amino acids. Germline loops: CDR1 KGHDR, CDR2 SFDVKD. Trimming stripped 8 bases from V and 4 bases from J, with 8 bases between. The data originate from a study of T cell responses to AZD1222 COVID-19 vaccine. General study findings and limits: Donors were chiefly white British, with a greater number of females, and clonal diversity was perhaps underestimated. Close to half of spike-specific TCRs reportedly recognize unmutated variant regions. With dominance at 160-218 and 743-854, vaccine-associated CD4 TCRs spanned spike. There were repertoire samples only from the period after the peak T cell response.

The chain has TRBV24-1 and TRBJ1-5; D unclear. The TCR comes from an adult in good health. Sequenced here: peripheral blood, sampled on day 0 of AZD1222 vaccination. CDR3 in amino acids: CATNSGNQPQHF. The DNA of the CDR3 is TGTGCCACCAACTCAGGTAATCAGCCCCAGCATTTT.